This T cell receptor beta chain is from a study of shared clonotypes between healthy human individuals. The study, taken as a whole, reports: Compared with clonotypes that all four donors shared, non-shared clonotypes had lower generation probabilities.

For each subset, genomic DNA was distributed in equal portions over several immunoSEQ plates. The protocol was immunoSEQ multiplex PCR, while the TCRdb copy is restricted to in-frame clones and leaves out a portion. Among 700,000 or so clones listed, 60% to 80% were seen once. The CDR3 runs 15 residues. J gave up 6 bases and V 0 bases, and 4 bases lay outside the gene matches. Germline V gene lookup returns CDR1 SGHRS and CDR2 YFSETQ. Every donor, a Caucasian adult, lived in Nashville, Tennessee. There are a few counts of this clone. Its target is not known. The chain joins TRBV5-1 to TRBJ1-4, with 8 nucleotides matching TRBD1. Sequenced: memory CD4+ T cells sorted from blood. Subset given: CD45RA-negative fraction. The TCR originated in a woman aged 25 to 39 in good health. CDR3 region: CASSLVGQGDEKLFF. The CDR3 DNA reads as TGCGCCAGCAGCTTGGTTGGACAGGGTGATGAAAAACTGTTTTTT.